These T cell receptor beta chains were read from a single sample in a study of T cells in Graves' hyperthyroidism and ophthalmopathy. Each CDR3 protein gets one entry after TCRdb re-called the multiplex PCR reads with MiXCR. The sample records some 570,000 distinct CDR3 sequences, 11% to 15% being singletons. The sample comprised blood. The receptors here all came from a woman aged 18-29 years with Graves' ophthalmopathy. Both conserved end residues are part of each CDR3. Fields, in order: clone size, V gene, D gene, J gene, CDR3 DNA, CDR3 protein. A D gene is named only where the DNA matches it firmly. The size entry is marked missing in some rows and otherwise reads once, few, many or a size class.

-	TRBV4-1	-	TRBJ2-2	TGCGCCAGCAGCCGTGTCGGGCAGAACACCGGGGAGCTGTTTTTT	CASSRVGQNTGELFF
many	TRBV7-2	-	TRBJ2-7	TGTGCCAGCAGCTTAGACAGGGCTTACCGCTACGAGCAGTACTTC	CASSLDRAYRYEQYF
-	TRBV30	-	TRBJ1-2	TGTGCCTGGAGGGAGACCTTAAACTATGGCTACACCTTC	CAWRETLNYGYTF
many	TRBV7-8	TRBD1	TRBJ1-1	TGTGCCAGCAGCTCACGACAGGGAGGGACTGAAGCTTTCTTT	CASSSRQGGTEAFF
few	TRBV5-4	TRBD2	TRBJ2-3	TGTGCCAGCAGCTTTTTACTAGCGGGAGAGACAGATACGCAGTATTTT	CASSFLLAGETDTQYF
many	TRBV11-1	-	TRBJ1-1	TGTGCCAGCAGCTTAGTTGAAGTGAACACTGAAGCTTTCTTT	CASSLVEVNTEAFF
once	TRBV10-2	TRBD1	TRBJ2-5	TGCGCCAGCAGCGAAGGGACAGAAGAGACCCAGTACTTC	CASSEGTEETQYF
many	TRBV4-2	-	TRBJ1-1	TGTGCCAGCAGCCAAGATCAGTATGAAGCTTTCTTT	CASSQDQYEAFF
many	TRBV2	TRBD1	TRBJ2-7	TGTGCCAGCAGTGACCCCAGGACAGGCGAAACCTACGAGCAGTACTTC	CASSDPRTGETYEQYF
-	TRBV24-1	-	TRBJ2-4	TGTGCCACCAGTGATCAAGACATTCAGTACTTC	CATSDQDIQYF
many	TRBV12-3/TRBV12-4	TRBD1	TRBJ1-3	TGTGCCATGGGACAGGGGGCAGATGGAAACACCATATATTTT	CAMGQGADGNTIYF
many	TRBV28	TRBD1	TRBJ2-6	TGTGCCAGCAGTTTTTTGGCGGGACAGGGCGGTTCCAACGTCCTGACTTTC	CASSFLAGQGGSNVLTF